These 4 T cell receptor beta chains came from one sample sequenced in a study of cytomegalovirus exposure and HLA in healthy donors. The PCR made use of 60 Vbeta and 13 Jbeta primers. Sequenced by immunoSEQ multiplex PCR; TCRdb stores in-frame clones only, minus some. The clone table shows around 150,000 clones, with the ten largest holding about 1.2%. Specimen: PBMCs. These receptors were collected from a woman aged 55-70 years in good health and CMV-seronegative.

The chain recombines TRBV9 with TRBJ1-1; no reliable D call. In germline, CDR1 is SGDLS, CDR2 YYNGEE. The length of the CDR3 is 14 residues. Between the trimmed V and J ends, which lost 4 bases and 4 bases, there was a span of 14 bases. CDR3 bases: TGTGCCAGCAGCCCGCGGGGAGAGCCCACTGAAGCTTTCTTT. Its protein product is CASSPRGEPTEAFF.

This chain connects TRBV30 to TRBJ2-7; a possible D gene is TRBD2 (6 bases). Germline CDR1 reads GTSNPN; CDR2 reads SVGIG (reference sequence). Trimming took 3 bases from V and 5 from J, leaving 17 bases between them. The CDR3 has 14 residues. The CDR3 spells CAWSGRLSGHEQYF. The CDR3 coding sequence is TGTGCCTGGAGCGGACGGTTGAGCGGGCACGAGCAGTACTTC.

The chain couples TRBV20-1 to TRBJ1-1; the match to TRBD1 covers 8 bases. The CDR3 contains 11 residues. Germline lookup yields CDR1 DFQATT and CDR2 SNEGSKA (reference sequence). V lost 6 bases to trimming and J lost 8 bases; unmatched junction nucleotides: 5. The CDR3 spells CSARDRLEAFF. CDR3 sequence (DNA): TGCAGTGCCCGGGACAGGTTGGAAGCTTTCTTT.

V usage is TRBV10-1 and J usage is TRBJ2-1; D might be TRBD2 (5 bases). Per germline, CDR1 WNHNN and CDR2 SYGVQD (reference sequence). Trimming removed 4 bases from V and 0 bases from J, with 10 bases in between. CDR3 length: 15 residues. CDR3 DNA sequence: TGCGCCAGCAGTGGCGGGCTTAGCTCCTACAATGAGCAGTTCTTC. It specifies CASSGGLSSYNEQFF.